What follows are 24 T cell receptor beta chains derived from one specimen sequenced in a study of early T cells in non-severe SARS-CoV-2 infection. TCRdb passed the 5' RACE reads through MiXCR, listing each CDR3 protein once. The sample has more than 60,000 distinct CDR3 sequences, 4.9% seen once; the top ten hold under 6.5%. Sequenced: whole blood. These receptors all come from an adult who was a healthcare worker with PCR-confirmed SARS-CoV-2 infection or an uninfected control (not recorded which).

The chain combines TRBV27 with TRBJ1-1; 9 bases fit TRBD1. This CDR3 is built from 13 residues. J was trimmed by 5 bases and V by 7 bases; bases with no gene match: 5. Germline V CDR1 and CDR2: MNHEY, SMNVEV (reference sequence). CDR3 region: CASKTGGRTEAFF. In DNA, the CDR3 is TGTGCCAGCAAGACAGGGGGAAGGACTGAAGCTTTCTTT.

The genes are TRBV19 and TRBJ2-1, with 14 bases fitting TRBD2. CDR1 is LNHDA and CDR2 is SQIVND in the germline V gene (reference sequence). The length of the CDR3 is 19 residues. Trimming took 5 bases from V and 2 from J; bases not matched to a gene: 11. CDR3 bases: TGTGCCAGTAGTCCTAGGGGGACTAGCGGGAGTAGGCCCTACAATGAGCAGTTCTTC. It encodes CASSPRGTSGSRPYNEQFF.

In this sample, this clonotype turned up many times. V and J are TRBV29-1 and TRBJ2-2; maybe TRBD1 (5 bases). Trimming removed 7 bases at V and 5 bases at J, with 11 bases between. This CDR3 region has 12 residues. The germline CDR1 and CDR2 sequences are SQVTM and ANQGSEA. CDR3 DNA sequence: TGCAGCGGGGGCCTCACAACCGGGGAGCTGTTTTTT. Translating gives CSGGLTTGELFF.

This clonotype turned up a few times. The rearrangement joins TRBV12-5 to TRBJ1-1; the D gene is possibly TRBD1 (5 bases). Germline V lookup: CDR1 LGHNT, CDR2 FRNRAP. The CDR3 is 13 amino acids. Trimming stripped 3 bases from V and 2 bases from J, with 7 bases between. The CDR3 here is CASGFQGNTEAFF. The CDR3 bases are TGTGCTAGTGGTTTTCAGGGAAACACTGAAGCTTTCTTT.

There are a few counts of this clonotype. The V call is TRBV29-1, the J call TRBJ1-1; D may be TRBD1 (5 bases). The CDR3 runs to 12 residues. The V gene lost 7 bases and the J gene lost 3 bases, with 12 bases spanning the gap. The V gene's germline CDR1 is SQVTM and CDR2 ANQGSEA. DNA of the CDR3: TGCAGCGCTCTGACAGAGTACACTGAAGCTTTCTTT. Encoded protein: CSALTEYTEAFF.

The sample holds many counts of this clonotype. The genes are TRBV20-1 and TRBJ2-2; D may be TRBD2 (5 bases). Trimming pared 5 bases from V and 5 bases from J, leaving 15 bases between. The CDR3 sequence is 14 residues long. The V gene's germline CDR1 is DFQATT and CDR2 SNEGSKA (reference sequence). CDR3 coding DNA: TGCAGTGCTGAACGGGATTTTGGGACCGGGGAGCTGTTTTTT. This sequence encodes CSAERDFGTGELFF.

In this sample, this clonotype turned up a few times. The rearrangement uses TRBV20-1 and TRBJ1-6; no definite D call. The germline V and J ends were trimmed by 3 bases and 7 bases, with 13 bases remaining between them. This CDR3 region has 14 residues. CDR1 is DFQATT and CDR2 is SNEGSKA in the germline V gene (reference sequence). Here the CDR3 reads CSARAIGNNSPLHF. The CDR3 nucleotides are TGCAGTGCTAGGGCGATCGGGAACAATTCACCCCTCCACTTT.

With regard to this clonotype: This may be a read error: a much more frequent sequence differs by one nucleotide. The chain couples TRBV9 to TRBJ2-7; maybe TRBD1 (5 bases). Germline V gene sequence: CDR1 SGDLS, CDR2 YYNGEE. The CDR3 is 15 residues long. Trimming took off 4 bases at V and 1 base at J, with 15 bases between the two ends. The CDR3 sequence: CASSSQVFGSYEQYF. CDR3 nucleotides: TGTGCCAGCAGCTCACAGGTATTTGGTTCCTACGAGCAGTACTTC.

The chain carries TRBV9 and TRBJ1-1; unclear D gene. With 0 bases removed from V and 5 bases from J, the gap between germline ends came to 11 bases. This CDR3 region has 14 residues. CDR1 is SGDLS, CDR2 YYNGEE, per germline. CDR3 bases: TGTGCCAGCAGCGTAGCGGGTGTCGGGACTGAAGCTTTCTTT. Its translation is CASSVAGVGTEAFF. The full variable domain, with the rest looked up from reference TRBV9 and TRBJ1-1, is DSGVTQTPKHLITATGQRVTLRCSPRSGDLSVYWYQQSLDQGLQFLIQYYNGEERAKGNILERFSAQQFPDLHSELNLSSLELGDSALYFCASSVAGVGTEAFFGQGTRLTVV.

This chain connects TRBV6-1 to TRBJ2-3, with D unresolved. Germline V gives CDR1 MNHNS, CDR2 SASEGT. Trimming removed 3 bases from V and 6 bases from J, with 22 bases in between. The CDR3 spans 17 residues. The CDR3 here is CASSDPAPTRGRDTQYF. The DNA of the CDR3 is TGTGCCAGCAGTGACCCCGCCCCGACGAGAGGCAGGGATACGCAGTATTTT.

The sample holds many counts of this clonotype. The chain carries TRBV20-1 and TRBJ2-7, with 7 bases aligning to TRBD2. Germline lookup yields CDR1 DFQATT and CDR2 SNEGSKA (reference sequence). This CDR3 contains 13 residues. V lost 6 bases and J lost 4; bases outside the gene matches: 9. DNA of the CDR3: TGCAGTGCCCGTCCGGCGGGAGCTTACGAGCAGTACTTC. It yields the protein CSARPAGAYEQYF.

The table lists this clonotype with many counts. The genes are TRBV19 and TRBJ2-6; no clear D gene. The CDR3 loop spans 14 amino acids. Germline lookup yields CDR1 LNHDA and CDR2 SQIVND (reference sequence). The ends were cut back, 3 bases at V and 2 bases at J, with 5 bases in the middle. The CDR3 sequence: CASSMQTGANVLTF. DNA for the CDR3: TGTGCCAGTAGTATGCAGACTGGGGCCAACGTCCTGACTTTC.

This clonotype has more than one count but fewer than ten. The J gene is TRBJ2-4, the V gene TRBV6-6; no clear D gene. Trimming stripped 6 bases from V and 8 bases from J, with 11 bases between. The CDR3 covers 12 residues. Germline CDR1 MNHNY, CDR2 SVGAGI (reference sequence). The CDR3 protein is CASSSMKDIQYF. The CDR3 nucleotides read TGTGCCAGCAGCTCCATGAAAGACATTCAGTACTTC.

Many counts were recorded for this clonotype. The genes are TRBV29-1 and TRBJ2-7, with no clear D. Germline V CDR1 and CDR2: SQVTM, ANQGSEA. The length of the CDR3 is 12 residues. Between the trimmed V and J ends, which lost 7 bases and 1 base, there was a span of 11 bases. The CDR3 DNA is TGCAGCGCTCATCTCCAGTCCTACGAGCAGTACTTC. It translates to CSAHLQSYEQYF.

This clonotype has more than one count but fewer than ten. The chain recombines TRBV29-1 with TRBJ1-2; 7 bases are shared with TRBD1. Trimming at V came to 6 bases and at J to 3 bases, leaving 1 base not matched to a gene. This CDR3 has 11 residues. Germline values: CDR1 SQVTM, CDR2 ANQGSEA. CDR3 region: CSVGTDYGYTF. Written as DNA, the CDR3 is TGCAGCGTGGGGACAGACTATGGCTACACCTTC.

This clonotype was observed many times. V and J are TRBV6-5 and TRBJ2-5, with 14 bases identical to TRBD2. There are 15 residues in the CDR3. Germline values: CDR1 MNHEY, CDR2 SVGAGI. The junction had 2 bases not matched to a gene; V was cut back by 7 bases and J by 1 base. Written as DNA, the CDR3 is TGTGCCAGCAAAGGACTAGCGGGAGGCCAAGAGACCCAGTACTTC. Its translation is CASKGLAGGQETQYF.

This clonotype was seen a few times. The chain is built from TRBV3-1 and TRBJ2-2; D is undetermined. V was shortened by 3 bases and J by 4 bases, with 9 bases between the two germline ends. Germline assignment: CDR1 LGHDT and CDR2 YNNKEL (reference sequence). The CDR3 totals 14 residues. CDR3 in amino acids: CASSQARSTGELFF. DNA for the CDR3: TGTGCCAGCAGCCAGGCTCGGAGCACCGGGGAGCTGTTTTTT.

This clonotype was counted many times. The chain is built from TRBV5-4 and TRBJ2-3; 8 bases are shared with TRBD2. V shed 4 bases, J shed 4 bases, and the junction held 8 bases outside the gene matches. The CDR3 runs to 15 residues. Germline CDR1 is SGHNT and CDR2 is YYREEE (reference sequence). CDR3 bases: TGTGCCAGCAGCCGAAAGCGGGAGACGGCAGATACGCAGTATTTT. Protein: CASSRKRETADTQYF.

The chain joins TRBV7-2 to TRBJ1-4; D perhaps matches TRBD1 (6 bases). With 0 bases removed from V and 7 bases from J, the gap between germline ends came to 12 bases. This CDR3 region has 15 residues. Per the germline V gene, CDR1 is SGHTA and CDR2 is FQGNSA. Here the CDR3 reads CASSLAGGKSEKLFF. For the CDR3, the DNA is TGTGCCAGCAGCTTAGCAGGGGGGAAGAGTGAAAAACTGTTTTTT.

This clonotype was recorded at least ten times. This chain joins TRBV19 and TRBJ2-7, with 11 bases aligning to TRBD2. The germline V gene encodes CDR1 LNHDA and CDR2 SQIVND (reference sequence). V was clipped by 4 bases and J by 3 bases; unmatched bases: 5. The length of the CDR3 is 15 residues. The chain's CDR3 is CASSTRGLADYEQYF. For the CDR3, the DNA is TGTGCCAGTAGTACCCGGGGACTAGCGGACTACGAGCAGTACTTC.

This clonotype was recorded at least ten times. The chain uses TRBV27 and TRBJ1-6; 8 bases agree with TRBD1. The junction had 5 bases not matched to a gene; V was cut back by 6 bases and J by 7 bases. Germline assignment: CDR1 MNHEY and CDR2 SMNVEV (reference sequence). The CDR3 has 14 residues. The CDR3 loop is CASRTGDSNSPLHF. DNA of the CDR3: TGTGCCAGCAGGACAGGGGACTCAAATTCACCCCTCCACTTT.

This clonotype was recorded many times. The chain links TRBV5-6 to TRBJ1-5; no firm D call. CDR1 and CDR2 from the germline V gene are SGHDT and YYEEEE. This CDR3 has 15 amino acids. The V end was cut by 2 bases, the J end by 7 bases, with 16 bases between. The CDR3 loop is CASSLLLGPGQPQHF. The CDR3 coding sequence is TGTGCCAGCAGCTTATTGTTAGGGCCCGGCCAGCCCCAGCATTTT. Variable domain in full (rest from reference TRBV5-6 and TRBJ1-5): DAGVTQSPTHLIKTRGQQVTLRCSPKSGHDTVSWYQQALGQGPQFIFQYYEEEERQRGNFPDRFSGHQFPNYSSELNVNALLLGDSALYLCASSLLLGPGQPQHFGDGTRLSIL.

This clonotype was seen repeatedly, ten times or more. The CDR3 protein is CASSIVHSGVQDTQYF. CDR3 DNA sequence: TGTGCCAGTAGTATAGTTCATAGCGGGGTACAAGATACGCAGTATTTT. The gene calls are TRBV19 and TRBJ2-3; 8 bases fit TRBD2. CDR3 length: 16 residues. V lost 1 base and J lost 5; bases outside the gene matches: 8. The germline V gene has CDR1 LNHDA and CDR2 SQIVND (reference sequence). Combining the CDR3 with reference TRBV19 and TRBJ2-3 gives the whole variable domain DGGITQSPKYLFRKEGQNVTLSCEQNLNHDAMYWYRQDPGQGLRLIYYSQIVNDFQKGDIAEGYSVSREKKESFPLTVTSAQKNPTAFYLCASSIVHSGVQDTQYFGPGTRLTVL.

In this sample, this clonotype turned up a few times. The chain combines TRBV20-1 with TRBJ2-1; D is unresolved. Germline CDR1 is DFQATT and CDR2 is SNEGSKA (reference sequence). Trimming removed 2 bases from V and 6 bases from J, with 8 bases in between. The length of the CDR3 is 12 residues. The CDR3 DNA reads TGCAGTGCTAGACTTGAGACCAATGAGCAGTTCTTC. It translates to CSARLETNEQFF.